The rows below give T cell receptor beta chains drawn from one sample of a study of blood T cell repertoires in COVID-19. Here immunoSEQ multiplex PCR was the method, and the copy in TCRdb shows in-frame clones only, minus some. The sample has approximately 110,000 clones; roughly nine tenths are singletons. The sample was peripheral blood. The source is a woman older than 75 with acute or convalescent COVID-19. The CDR3 runs from the conserved cysteine through the conserved F or W. The size entry is marked missing in some rows and otherwise reads once, few, many or a size class.

J gene | clone size | V gene | CDR3 protein
TRBJ1-5 | . | TRBV5-1 | CASSYGRHQPQHF
TRBJ1-6 | . | TRBV6-5 | CASSYGTGSSPLHF
TRBJ1-2 | . | TRBV12-3/TRBV12-4 | CASSSVGGYTF
TRBJ2-3 | . | TRBV30 | CAWSSLSAVSGGLTDTQYF
TRBJ1-6 | . | TRBV10-3 | CATQGFTNSPLHF
TRBJ1-3 | . | TRBV29-1 | CSVETGSSGNTIYF
TRBJ2-3 | . | TRBV27 | CASRTASTDTQYF
TRBJ1-5 | . | TRBV4-2 | CASSQVLEGRRPQHF
TRBJ2-1 | . | TRBV4-1 | CASSRVGGAYNEQFF
TRBJ1-5 | . | TRBV5-6 | CASSLRGAANQPQHF
TRBJ2-7 | . | TRBV18 | CASSPSGVEQYF
TRBJ1-2 | few | TRBV30 | CAWTRPELGGYTF
TRBJ1-3 | . | TRBV3-1/TRBV3-2 | CASSQGRSSGNTIYF
TRBJ2-7 | . | TRBV6-5 | CASSYSDRGGYEQYF
TRBJ2-3 | . | TRBV18 | CASSPFRTGMATDTQYF
TRBJ1-1 | . | TRBV4-1 | CASSQVLNLNTEAFF
TRBJ1-2 | . | TRBV30 | CASTGTIRGLGYTF
TRBJ1-5 | . | TRBV27 | CASSLGQSSNQPQHF
TRBJ1-4 | . | TRBV29-1 | CPDGSFCEKLFF
TRBJ2-7 | . | TRBV7-6 | CASSLLPGQGLVEQYF
TRBJ2-7 | . | TRBV4-1 | CASSQVLNWGRGYEQYF
TRBJ1-2 | . | TRBV7-6 | CASSSGGYGYTF
. | . | TRBV10-1 | CASSLGTGVAETQYF
TRBJ1-4 | . | TRBV7-9 | CASSADTINEKLFF
TRBJ2-3 | . | TRBV13 | CASSLRLAGGITDTQYF
TRBJ2-7 | once | TRBV10-2 | CASLRLGYEQYF
TRBJ1-6 | once | TRBV10-3 | CAISGPRQGSYNSPLHF
TRBJ2-7 | . | TRBV2 | CASTIGTGGYEQYF
TRBJ1-6 | . | TRBV6-6 | CASSYRTGDSPLHF
TRBJ2-2 | . | TRBV5-5 | CASSHRQGQGGELFF
TRBJ2-7 | . | TRBV29-1 | CSAIQGIGRSYEQYF
TRBJ1-6 | . | TRBV28 | CASSFGTTYNSPLHF
TRBJ2-7 | . | TRBV5-4 | CASSLVGGVAVPYEQYF
TRBJ2-4 | once | TRBV24-1 | CATSERGKAKNIQYF
TRBJ2-2 | . | TRBV27 | CASSHRQAPNTGELFF